This T cell receptor beta chain was sequenced for a study of vaccination effects on CD4 cells after COVID-19. Points from the study as a whole: Both infection-induced and vaccine-induced clones contracted markedly at late post-vaccination timepoints.

The germline CDR1 and CDR2 sequences are GTSNPN and SVGIG (reference sequence). This CDR3 has 14 amino acids. The V and J ends lost 3 bases and 1 base, in that order; junction bases with no gene match: 4. Prior to sequencing, the ViraFEST assay stimulated PBMC with viral peptide pools, which expanded the antigen-specific CD4+ T cells. CD4+ T cells were isolated after approximately 10 days of culture. The person had PCR-confirmed SARS-CoV-2 infection between March and December 2020. Of note for this clone: Its cognate antigen is unknown.

The protocol was immunoSEQ multiplex PCR, while the TCRdb copy is restricted to in-frame clones and leaves out a portion. This sample has approximately 26,000 clones; about 77% occur once, and the top ten carry over 15%. This clonotype was sampled from a human donor who had a prior SARS-CoV-2 infection. The sample was CD4+ T cells from PBMCs cultured with HCoV-NL63 spike peptides, taken before COVID-19 vaccination. The V call is TRBV30, the J call TRBJ2-5; 8 bases are shared with TRBD2. CDR3 sequence (DNA): TGTGCCTGGAGCTCGGGGGGGTCCCAAGAGACCCAGTACTTC. It yields the protein CAWSSGGSQETQYF.